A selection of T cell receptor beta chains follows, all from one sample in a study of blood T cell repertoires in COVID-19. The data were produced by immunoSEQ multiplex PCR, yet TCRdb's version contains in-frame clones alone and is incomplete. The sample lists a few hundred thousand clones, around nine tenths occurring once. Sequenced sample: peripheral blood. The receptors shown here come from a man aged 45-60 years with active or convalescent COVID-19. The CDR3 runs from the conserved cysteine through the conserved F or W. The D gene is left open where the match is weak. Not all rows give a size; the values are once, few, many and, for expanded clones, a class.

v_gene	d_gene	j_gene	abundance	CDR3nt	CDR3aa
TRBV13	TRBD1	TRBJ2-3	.	TGTGCCAGCAGCTGGACAGGGGGGAGCACAGATACGCAGTATTTT	CASSWTGGSTDTQYF
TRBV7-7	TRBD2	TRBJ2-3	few	TGTGCTAGCAGCTGGGGCGCGGGGGGAGACACAGATACGCAGTATTTT	CASSWGAGGDTDTQYF
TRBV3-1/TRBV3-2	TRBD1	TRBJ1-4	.	TGTGCCAGCAGTCGATATACAGGGGCTAATGAAAAACTGTTTTTT	CASSRYTGANEKLFF
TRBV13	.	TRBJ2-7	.	TGTGCCAGCAGCTTATATGGGCCCTCCTACGAGCAGTACTTC	CASSLYGPSYEQYF
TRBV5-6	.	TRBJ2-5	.	TGTGCCAGCAGTTCACAGGTGGAAGAGACCCAGTACTTC	CASSSQVEETQYF
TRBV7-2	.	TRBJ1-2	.	TGTGCCAGCAGCCAAGGGAGGAGGGGAGACTATGGCTACACCTTC	CASSQGRRGDYGYTF
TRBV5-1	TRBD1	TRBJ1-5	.	TGCGCCAGCAGCCTCTTCGGACAGGGGCCCCAGCATTTT	CASSLFGQGPQHF
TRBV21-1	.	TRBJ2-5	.	TGTGCCAGCAGCAGCCGGACTAGCGGGAGAATGTGGGAGACCCAGTACTTC	CASSSRTSGRMWETQYF
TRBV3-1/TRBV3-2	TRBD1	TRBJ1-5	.	TGTGCCAGCAGCCAAACCCCCTCCGGGACAGGGAATCAGCCCCAGCATTTT	CASSQTPSGTGNQPQHF
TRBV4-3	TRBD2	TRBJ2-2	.	TGCGCCAGCAGCCAAGATCCGGCGGGGGGCCGCACCGGGGAGCTGTTTTTT	CASSQDPAGGRTGELFF
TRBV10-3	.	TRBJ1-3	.	TGTGCCATAGGGGGGGGCTCTGGAAACACCATATATTTT	CAIGGGSGNTIYF
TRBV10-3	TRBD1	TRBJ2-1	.	TGTGCCATCAGTGAGACAGGGGGGAATGAGCAGTTCTTC	CAISETGGNEQFF
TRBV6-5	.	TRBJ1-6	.	TGTGCCAGCAGTTACTCGACCGGGGGTGATTCACCCCTCCACTTT	CASSYSTGGDSPLHF
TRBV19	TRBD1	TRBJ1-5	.	TGTGCCAGTAGTCTACGGACAGGGAATAGCAATCAGCCCCAGCATTTT	CASSLRTGNSNQPQHF
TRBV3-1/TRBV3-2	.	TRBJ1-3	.	TGTGCCAGCAGCCGGACAGTACCCTCTGGAAACACCATATATTTT	CASSRTVPSGNTIYF
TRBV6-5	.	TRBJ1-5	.	TGTGCCAGCAGTTACTCCAACCCGGGCGCGGGTCAGCCCCAGCATTTT	CASSYSNPGAGQPQHF
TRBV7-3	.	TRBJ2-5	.	TGTGCCAGCAGCACTTGGGCGGGGGCAGAGACCCAGTACTTC	CASSTWAGAETQYF
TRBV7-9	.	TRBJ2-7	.	TGTGCCAGCAGCTTAGAACAGAGCTCCTACGAGCAGTACTTC	CASSLEQSSYEQYF
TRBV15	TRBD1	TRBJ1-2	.	TGTGCCACCAGCAGAGATCTCGGGACAGGGGGCGATGGCTACACCTTC	CATSRDLGTGGDGYTF
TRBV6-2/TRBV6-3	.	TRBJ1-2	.	TGTGCCAGCAGTTACTCCGCTGACTATACTCCTAACTATGGCTACACCTTC	CASSYSADYTPNYGYTF
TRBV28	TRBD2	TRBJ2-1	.	TGTGCCAGCAGTTTATCCCTAGCGGGGGGTCCCTACAATGAGCAGTTCTTC	CASSLSLAGGPYNEQFF
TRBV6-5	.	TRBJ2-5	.	TGTGCCAGTCAGTTACCGCCGACCCAGTACTTC	CASQLPPTQYF
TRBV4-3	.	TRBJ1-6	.	TGCGCCAGCAGCCAAGATAGTAATTCACCCCTCCACTTT	CASSQDSNSPLHF
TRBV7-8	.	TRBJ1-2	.	TGTGCCAGCAGCTCAGACACATTCTATGGCTACACCTTC	CASSSDTFYGYTF
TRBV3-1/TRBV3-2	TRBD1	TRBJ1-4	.	TGTGCCAGCTCGGGACAGGGCTCTAATGAAAAACTGTTTTTT	CASSGQGSNEKLFF
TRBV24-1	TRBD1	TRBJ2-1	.	TGTGCCACCAGTGATTTAGGGGGGGGACAGGGGGCCCGCAATGAGCAGTTCTTC	CATSDLGGGQGARNEQFF
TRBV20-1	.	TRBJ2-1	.	TGCAGTGCTAGTGAGGGCCTAAAGTCCTACAATGAGCAGTTCTTC	CSASEGLKSYNEQFF
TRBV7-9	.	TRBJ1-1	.	TGTGCCAGCAGCTTATATACCGGGAACACTGAAGCTTTCTTT	CASSLYTGNTEAFF
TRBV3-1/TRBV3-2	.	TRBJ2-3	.	TGTGCCAGCAACCCAGGTCCGGGGGGCGGCACAGATACGCAGTATTTT	CASNPGPGGGTDTQYF
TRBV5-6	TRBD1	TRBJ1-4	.	TGTGCCAGCAGCCTATCGGACAGGGGGGCTAATGAAAAACTGTTTTTT	CASSLSDRGANEKLFF
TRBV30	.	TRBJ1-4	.	TGTGCCTGGAGTGTCCCCAGTTGGGAAAAACTGTTTTTT	CAWSVPSWEKLFF
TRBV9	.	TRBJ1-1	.	TGTGCCAGCAGCCCGCCAAGGGGATTTGAAGCTTTCTTT	CASSPPRGFEAFF
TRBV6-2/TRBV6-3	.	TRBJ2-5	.	TGTGCCAGCAGTTCTAGGTCACAGGGTCAAGAGACCCAGTACTTC	CASSSRSQGQETQYF
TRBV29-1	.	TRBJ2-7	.	TGCAGCGTTGCACAGGGAACCGAGCAGTACTTC	CSVAQGTEQYF
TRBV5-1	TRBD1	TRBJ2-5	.	TGCGCCAGCAGCGATCAGACAGGGAACCAAGAGACCCAGTACTTC	CASSDQTGNQETQYF
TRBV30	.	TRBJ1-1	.	TGTGCCCGGGGACGTTCCGGGATCACTGAAGCTTTCTTT	CARGRSGITEAFF
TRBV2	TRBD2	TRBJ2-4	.	TGTGCCAGCAGAGCCCGACTGCTAGCGGGAGGGGGGCCCCTAGCCAAAAACATTCAGTACTTC	CASRARLLAGGGPLAKNIQYF
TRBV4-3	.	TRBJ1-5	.	TGCGCCAGCAGCCTAGCCTCCGATCAGCCCCAGCATTTT	CASSLASDQPQHF
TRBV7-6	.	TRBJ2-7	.	TGTGCCAGCAGCTTAGCCGAGTATTCCTACGAGCAGTACTTC	CASSLAEYSYEQYF
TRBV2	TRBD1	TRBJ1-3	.	TGTGCCAGCAACAAGCGAGGGGGCGGAAACACCATATATTTT	CASNKRGGGNTIYF
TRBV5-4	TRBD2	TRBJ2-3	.	TGTGCCAGCAGCTTGGGAACTAGCGGGAGTCAACGCACAGATACGCAGTATTTT	CASSLGTSGSQRTDTQYF
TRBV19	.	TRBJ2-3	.	TGTGCCAGTAGTACAGGGCTACGACTCGATACGCAGTATTTT	CASSTGLRLDTQYF
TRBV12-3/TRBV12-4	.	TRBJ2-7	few	TGTGCCACTTGGCCCTACGAGCAGTACTTC	CATWPYEQYF
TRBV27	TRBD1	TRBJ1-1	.	TGTGCCAGCAATAGACGGGACAGGGAAGCTTTCTTT	CASNRRDREAFF